The 27 T cell receptor beta chains below were found in one sample sequenced in a study of T cells in Graves' hyperthyroidism and ophthalmopathy. TCR beta CDR3 regions were amplified from RNA. The primer set for the first-round RT-PCR of the TCR CDR3 was HTBI. Each CDR3 protein gets one entry after TCRdb re-called the multiplex PCR reads with MiXCR. Among some 620,000 distinct CDR3 sequences listed, about a sixth were seen once. Input material: blood. These receptors originate from a woman aged 25 to 39 with Graves' hyperthyroidism.

This clonotype has at least ten counts. The chain joins TRBV12-3 or TRBV12-4 to TRBJ1-2; a possible D gene is TRBD1 (6 bases). This CDR3 has 13 amino acids. The ends were cut back, 2 bases at V and 7 bases at J, with 11 bases in the middle. The CDR3 coding sequence is TGTGCCAGCAGTTTAATGGCAGGGGTTGGCTACACCTTC. This gives the protein CASSLMAGVGYTF.

This clonotype occurred a few times. The genes are TRBV9 and TRBJ2-3; D possibly corresponds to TRBD1 (5 bases). Germline V gives CDR1 SGDLS, CDR2 YYNGEE. Trimming stripped 4 bases from V and 1 base from J, with 16 bases between. This CDR3 is 16 amino acids long. The CDR3 loop is CASSPNWGSGTDTQYF. In nucleotides, the CDR3 is TGTGCCAGCAGCCCAAACTGGGGCTCGGGCACAGATACGCAGTATTTT.

The V gene is TRBV7-9, the J gene TRBJ2-5, with a possible D match to TRBD2 (7 bases). The CDR3 sequence is 21 residues long. CDR1 and CDR2 from the germline V gene are SEHNR and FQNEAQ (reference sequence). Trimming stripped 4 bases from V and 1 base from J, with 31 bases between. This CDR3 is CASSSPGANSAGGLFQETQYF. The CDR3, as DNA: TGTGCCAGCAGCTCCCCTGGGGCTAATAGCGCCGGGGGGCTTTTCCAAGAGACCCAGTACTTC. Drawing the rest from reference TRBV7-9 and TRBJ2-5, the complete variable domain is DTGVSQNPRHKITKRGQNVTFRCDPISEHNRLYWYRQTLGQGPEFLTYFQNEAQLEKSRLLSDRFSAERPKGSFSTLEIQRTEQGDSAMYLCASSSPGANSAGGLFQETQYFGPGTRLLVL.

In this sample, this clonotype turned up many times. This chain connects TRBV2 to TRBJ2-1, with TRBD2 matching 8 bases. V lost 4 bases and J lost 4; bases outside the gene matches: 6. Germline assignment: CDR1 SNHLY and CDR2 FYNNEI. This CDR3 has 15 amino acids. The CDR3 DNA reads as TGTGCCAGCAGTGTAGGTAGCGGGGTGTACAATGAGCAGTTCTTC. Protein product: CASSVGSGVYNEQFF.

This clonotype was detected only a few times. The genes are TRBV29-1 and TRBJ2-7; 8 nucleotides align to TRBD2. The V segment lost 4 bases and the J segment 5 bases; nucleotides outside the gene matches: 7. CDR3 length: 13 amino acids. Germline CDR1 reads SQVTM; CDR2 reads ANQGSEA. CDR3 protein: CSVVREGINEQYF. In DNA form, the CDR3 reads TGCAGCGTTGTTCGGGAGGGAATAAACGAGCAGTACTTC.

Notes on this clonotype: One end of the junction varies from germline; a read error may be responsible. V is TRBV20-1 and J is TRBJ2-7; possibly TRBD2 for D (7 bases). The length of the CDR3 is 15 residues. Germline assignment: CDR1 DFQATT and CDR2 SNEGSKA (reference sequence). The CDR3 protein is CSARDRVRGGDEQHF. The CDR3 nucleotides read TGCAGTGCTAGAGATCGGGTTAGAGGGGGGGACGAGCAGCACTTC.

J is TRBJ2-1 and V is TRBV5-1, with 9 bases aligning to TRBD2. The CDR3 runs to 15 residues. CDR1 is SGHRS and CDR2 is YFSETQ in the germline V gene. The V and J ends lost 1 base and 7 bases, in that order; junction bases with no gene match: 6. Here the CDR3 DNA reads TGCGCCAGCAGCTTGTCGCCGGGACTAGCAAATGAGCAGTTCTTC. The encoded protein is CASSLSPGLANEQFF.

This clonotype came up a few times. The J gene is TRBJ1-5, the V gene TRBV28; D gene ambiguous. The CDR3 is 15 residues long. Between the trimmed V and J ends, which lost 3 bases and 0 bases, there was a span of 9 bases. From germline, CDR1 is MDHEN and CDR2 SYDVKM. CDR3 sequence: CASSLPAYSNQPQHF. CDR3 DNA sequence: TGTGCCAGCAGTTTGCCAGCTTATAGCAATCAGCCCCAGCATTTT.

This clonotype has at least ten counts. The chain joins TRBV27 to TRBJ2-1; 9 bases align to TRBD2. J lost 2 bases, V lost 7 bases, and 3 bases had no gene match. The CDR3 has 14 amino acids. Germline V lookup: CDR1 MNHEY, CDR2 SMNVEV (reference sequence). In nucleotides, the CDR3 is TGTGCCAGCACTAGCGGGAATCCCTACAATGAGCAGTTCTTC. It codes for CASTSGNPYNEQFF.

This clonotype was counted ten times or more. The gene calls are TRBV5-1 and TRBJ2-1; weak D call: TRBD2 (5 bases). Trimming left V 1 base short and J 1 base short, with 9 bases between. This CDR3 region has 15 residues. Germline values: CDR1 SGHRS, CDR2 YFSETQ. CDR3 residues: CASSLIGISYNEQFF. The CDR3 DNA follows: TGCGCCAGCAGCTTGATCGGGATATCCTACAATGAGCAGTTCTTC.

The V and J genes are TRBV15 and TRBJ2-1; perhaps TRBD2 as D (6 bases). The germline V gene has CDR1 LNHNV and CDR2 YYDKDF (reference sequence). There are 16 residues in the CDR3. Trimming took off 3 bases at V and 5 bases at J, with 17 bases between the two ends. The CDR3 DNA sequence: TGTGCCACCAGCAGTGGTAAGAGCGGGTCCCACAATGAGCAGTTCTTC. This encodes CATSSGKSGSHNEQFF.

This clonotype was recorded a few times. The chain is built from TRBV24-1 and TRBJ2-5; 7 nucleotides align to TRBD1. Germline lookup yields CDR1 KGHDR and CDR2 SFDVKD. Trimming cost V 3 bases and J 4 bases; bases outside gene matches: 4. This CDR3 is built from 14 residues. Here the CDR3 DNA reads TGTGCCACCAGTGATAGGACAGGTAGAGAGACCCAGTACTTC. Its translation: CATSDRTGRETQYF.

V is TRBV12-3 or TRBV12-4 and J is TRBJ2-1; 13 positions agree with TRBD2. The V segment lost 5 bases and the J segment 9 bases; nucleotides outside the gene matches: 7. This CDR3 is 15 amino acids long. The CDR3 sequence is CASSPGTSGMGEQFF. The DNA of the CDR3 is TGTGCCAGCAGTCCCGGGACTAGCGGGATGGGTGAGCAGTTCTTC.

The sample holds many counts of this clonotype. The chain combines TRBV6-1 with TRBJ1-4; 9 nucleotides line up with TRBD1. Germline V gives CDR1 MNHNS, CDR2 SASEGT. J was trimmed by 7 bases and V by 10 bases; bases with no gene match: 10. The CDR3 is 14 residues long. The CDR3, as DNA: TGTGCCACCGCACAACAGGGGGCGGCTGAAAAACTGTTTTTT. Amino acids: CATAQQGAAEKLFF.

The V gene is TRBV18, the J gene TRBJ2-2; 9 positions agree with TRBD2. V lost 6 bases to trimming and J lost 5 bases; unmatched junction nucleotides: 7. CDR3 length: 15 amino acids. Germline V CDR1 and CDR2: KGHSH, LQKENI. The CDR3 DNA sequence: TGTGCCAGCTCTCGTAGCGGGAGTCGAACCGGGGAGCTGTTTTTT. Its protein product is CASSRSGSRTGELFF.

This clonotype showed up many times. The J gene is TRBJ2-3, the V gene TRBV24-1; TRBD2 might be the D (6 bases). V was trimmed by 2 bases and J by 4 bases, leaving 12 bases between them. In germline, CDR1 is KGHDR, CDR2 SFDVKD. The CDR3 totals 15 residues. For the CDR3, the DNA is TGTGCCACCAGTGATTCCGGGACTTTCCCAGATACGCAGTATTTT. Its protein is CATSDSGTFPDTQYF.

This clonotype has a count of ten or more. The chain recombines TRBV7-8 with TRBJ2-3; 12 positions agree with TRBD1. V lost 2 bases, J lost 4 bases, and 4 bases stayed unmatched. This CDR3 region has 16 residues. Germline V gene sequence: CDR1 SGHVS, CDR2 FQNEAQ. DNA for the CDR3: TGTGCCAGCAGCTTATCTGGGACAGGGGGCCCAGATACGCAGTATTTT. It encodes CASSLSGTGGPDTQYF.

This clonotype has at least ten counts. The chain combines TRBV18 with TRBJ1-1; a weak D match, TRBD1 (5 bases). From germline, CDR1 is KGHSH and CDR2 LQKENI. Trimming took 5 bases from V and 2 from J, leaving 12 bases between them. The CDR3 has 14 amino acids. In nucleotides, the CDR3 is TGTGCCAGCTCAGAAGGACACTCAAACACTGAAGCTTTCTTT. Translating gives CASSEGHSNTEAFF.

The table lists this clonotype with many counts. This sequence joins TRBV7-2 and TRBJ2-1; D is unresolved. Germline V gives CDR1 SGHTA, CDR2 FQGNSA. V was shortened by 1 base and J by 3 bases, with 4 bases between the two germline ends. The CDR3 length is 13 residues. CDR3 protein: CASSLVVYNEQFF. The CDR3 bases are TGTGCCAGCAGCTTAGTGGTCTACAATGAGCAGTTCTTC.

The chain has TRBV28 and TRBJ1-1, with D possibly matching TRBD1 (6 bases). V shed 4 bases and J shed 3 bases, with 15 bases lying between them. CDR3 length: 15 amino acids. Germline V gene sequence: CDR1 MDHEN, CDR2 SYDVKM. The CDR3 DNA reads TGTGCCAGCAGTTCCGACAGGACCCTCTACACTGAAGCTTTCTTT. Amino acid sequence: CASSSDRTLYTEAFF.

This clonotype was seen at least ten times. This rearrangement joins TRBV2 to TRBJ1-1; D is perhaps TRBD1 (5 bases). The CDR3 is 13 residues long. Trimming took off 11 bases at V and 1 base at J, with 14 bases between the two ends. CDR1 is SNHLY, CDR2 FYNNEI, per germline. The CDR3 reads CAGTGTANTEAFF. The CDR3 DNA is TGTGCCGGAACCGGGACGGCGAACACTGAAGCTTTCTTT.

This clonotype came up many times. V usage is TRBV18 and J usage is TRBJ1-1; no reliable D call. Germline V lookup: CDR1 KGHSH, CDR2 LQKENI. Trimming stripped 3 bases from V and 1 base from J, with 3 bases between. The CDR3 spans 12 residues. CDR3 DNA sequence: TGTGCCAGCTCACCCGAGAACACTGAAGCTTTCTTT. It is translated as CASSPENTEAFF.

This clonotype was counted at least ten times. The chain joins TRBV28 to TRBJ1-1; unclear D gene. The CDR3 is 13 residues long. Germline-derived CDR1 and CDR2 are MDHEN and SYDVKM. Trimming removed 5 bases at V and 1 base at J, with 8 bases between. The CDR3 nucleotides are TGTGCCAGCAGTCCGTACAAGAACACTGAAGCTTTCTTT. Its translation: CASSPYKNTEAFF.

This clonotype has a handful of counts. V gene TRBV2 combines with J gene TRBJ2-7; a possible D gene is TRBD1 (5 bases). The length of the CDR3 is 14 residues. Germline V gene data show CDR1 as SNHLY and CDR2 as FYNNEI. Trimming left V 2 bases short and J 1 base short, with 9 bases between. Written as DNA, the CDR3 is TGTGCCAGCAGTGAATGGGCAGGGTCCTACGAGCAGTACTTC. As protein: CASSEWAGSYEQYF.

This clonotype was detected a few times. This CDR3 reads CASSVARSSGNTIYF. CDR3 DNA: TGTGCCAGCAGCGTGGCCCGGAGCTCTGGAAACACCATATATTTT. This chain uses TRBV9 with TRBJ1-3; D gene uncertain. The CDR3 sequence is 15 residues long. V dropped 2 bases and J dropped 0 bases, with 9 bases sitting between them. Germline CDR1 and CDR2: SGDLS and YYNGEE.

This clonotype has more than one count but fewer than ten. The chain recombines TRBV4-2 with TRBJ2-3; the match to TRBD2 covers 9 bases. Trimming took 7 bases from V and 0 from J; bases not matched to a gene: 5. The CDR3 is made up of 15 amino acids. Germline values: CDR1 LGHNA, CDR2 YNFKEQ. CDR3 protein: CASKIAGASTDTQYF. The CDR3 bases are TGTGCCAGCAAAATAGCGGGAGCTAGCACAGATACGCAGTATTTT.

J is TRBJ2-2 and V is TRBV5-1; TRBD2 agrees at 10 bases. Germline CDR1 SGHRS, CDR2 YFSETQ. The junction had 5 bases not matched to a gene; V was cut back by 6 bases and J by 0 bases. The CDR3 spans 16 residues. CDR3 region: CASKPLAGANTGELFF. DNA for the CDR3: TGCGCCAGCAAACCCCTAGCGGGGGCGAACACCGGGGAGCTGTTTTTT.